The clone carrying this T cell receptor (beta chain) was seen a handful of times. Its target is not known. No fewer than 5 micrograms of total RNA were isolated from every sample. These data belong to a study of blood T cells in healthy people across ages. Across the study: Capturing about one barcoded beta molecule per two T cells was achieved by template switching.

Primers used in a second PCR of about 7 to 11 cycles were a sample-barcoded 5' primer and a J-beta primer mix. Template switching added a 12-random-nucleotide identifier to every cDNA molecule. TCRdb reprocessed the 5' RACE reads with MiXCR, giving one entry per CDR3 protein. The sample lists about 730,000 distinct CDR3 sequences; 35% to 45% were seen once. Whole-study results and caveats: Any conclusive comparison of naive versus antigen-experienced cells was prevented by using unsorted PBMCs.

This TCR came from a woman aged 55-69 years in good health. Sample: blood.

CDR3 in amino acids: CASSQLGQEAFF. The CDR3 DNA follows: TGTGCCAGCAGCCAACTGGGACAGGAAGCTTTCTTT. The V and J genes are TRBV3-1 and TRBJ1-1; 7 bases map to TRBD1. Germline assignment: CDR1 LGHDT and CDR2 YNNKEL (reference sequence). Trimming removed 2 bases from V and 8 bases from J; junction bases left unmatched: 2. The CDR3 length is 12 residues. Complete variable domain (other parts from reference TRBV3-1 and TRBJ1-1): DTAVSQTPKYLVTQMGNDKSIKCEQNLGHDTMYWYKQDSKKFLKIMFSYNNKELIINETVPNRFSPKSPDKAHLNLHINSLELGDSAVYFCASSQLGQEAFFGQGTRLTVV.